This TCR beta chain was found in a study of brain T cells in children with intractable seizures (dated by TCRdb to 2020 to 2023). Regarding the complete study: As a first screen for immune gene transcripts, resected brain tissue from about 58 pediatric epilepsy surgery cases was run on a NanoString immunology panel. About 70% of the 12 selected surgery cases also had pre-surgery blood sequenced, which left four cases with brain tissue only. The paper's findings and limits, for the study overall: Because pre- and post-surgery blood were sequenced to different depths, clones absent from the pre-surgery sample may reflect undersampling. Viral specificity was inferred solely from CDR3 sequence similarity, and the HCMV serostatus of the patients was not known.

TCR beta chain sequences were generated from genomic DNA using the immunoSEQ assay. Per the original workflow: CDR3 sequences not starting with the conserved framework cysteine at position 104 were manually removed. To get clonality, the normalized Shannon's Diversity Index was subtracted from one, giving values from 0 (maximal diversity) to 1 (oligoclonal). To check whether a given CDR3 had different frequencies in two samples, for example brain versus blood, chi-squared comparison-of-proportions tests were used. Public clonotypes were found through immuneACCESS searches, while the VDJdb browser was used to judge similarity to known antiviral clonotypes. The source is immuneACCESS, and TCRdb retained only in-frame sequences with V and J called. Part of the clones is not carried over; for the studies checked, unresolved V genes explain less than half of this, and the remainder is unexplained. Clone size and the V and J calls come from that table; the DNA yielded D and trimming. Here the sample has 300,000 to 400,000 clones; more than 85% occur a single time. The ten top clones hold about 5.8% of the sample.

In light of the paper, this sample's time point label describes: blood from clinic visit 5 months post-surgery; TSC patient then seizure free. The surgery cases with the highest brain T cell transcript signatures were chosen for TCR beta chain sequencing of brain tissue, and also of blood when blood was available. Patients had been treated with at least one anti-epileptic drug before surgery. TCR-sequenced patients were children with drug-resistant epilepsy due to tuberous sclerosis complex, focal cortical dysplasia, Rasmussen encephalitis or hemimegalencephaly. Bulk genomic DNA was extracted from unsorted brain tissue and whole blood with the Monarch genomic DNA purification kit. As encoded in the germline V gene (reference sequence), CDR1 is MNHEY while CDR2 is SMNVEV. V drops 2 bases and J drops 5 bases, leaving 15 bases in between. The CDR3 runs 16 residues from the cysteine to the phenylalanine. Solely the CDR3 DNA is kept, with 48 bases framed from the first base.

For this clone: Its antigen is still unknown. The sample holds no much larger clone one base away, and base qualities are not on file.

The chain was built from TRBV27 and TRBJ2-2; the D segment may tentatively be TRBD1 or TRBD2, each giving 5 matched bases. The sequencing here drew on peripheral blood, taken roughly 5 months after surgery. The clonotype originates from a boy under two years old with tuberous sclerosis and intractable seizures. The DNA sequence is TGTGCCAGCAGTTTAAACGCAGGGACGAGAACCGGGGAGCTGTTTTTT. This codes for CASSLNAGTRTGELFF.